This TCR beta chain was captured by sequencing in a study of T cell responses to AZD1222 COVID-19 vaccine. This CDR3 is 17 amino acids long. The germline gives CDR1 MNHEY, CDR2 SVGEGT. With 2 bases removed from V and 2 bases from J, the gap between germline ends came to 17 bases. Findings and limits, study-wide: After the peak T cell response, and only then, were repertoires sampled. There were mostly white British donors and more females than males, and clonal diversity was possibly underestimated.

Repertoires were generated with immunoSEQ multiplex PCR, while TCRdb's copy carries only in-frame clones and drops some. The sample carries some 84,000 clones, around 85% recorded once. Comments on this clone: Its target is not known.

Pooling of second doses given at about 4 or about 12 weeks was done. This material consisted of peripheral blood, taken 28 days after the second AZD1222 dose. The receptor was derived from an adult who received the AZD1222 COVID-19 vaccine. The chain links TRBV6-2 or TRBV6-3 to TRBJ2-3, with D possibly being TRBD2 (6 bases). The chain's CDR3 is CASSYEIGLQYTDTQYF. The CDR3 bases are TGTGCCAGCAGTTACGAGATCGGACTACAATACACAGATACGCAGTATTTT.